The T cell receptor (beta chain) under discussion was sequenced for a study of OX40 agonist ivuxolimab in advanced cancers. CDR1 SGHNT and CDR2 YYREEE come from the germline V gene (reference sequence). CDR3 length: 15 residues. V gave up 4 bases and J gave up 6 bases; unmatched junction bases: 12. Measured with immunoSEQ multiplex PCR; TCRdb has only the in-frame clones, and not every one. The sample carries tens of thousands of clones, over 70% recorded once. The chain carries TRBV5-4 and TRBJ2-7; 8 nucleotides match TRBD2. The source was CD4+ or CD8+ T cells sorted from blood, collected in a trial of the OX40 agonist ivuxolimab. This TCR came from an adult with an advanced solid tumor such as melanoma, head and neck, liver or kidney cancer. The DNA of the CDR3 is TGTGCCAGCAGCCCCGGGACTAGAAGTATGGGCGAGCAGTACTTC. Translated: CASSPGTRSMGEQYF.